Following are 28 T cell receptor beta chains from one sample sequenced in a study of blood T cell repertoires in COVID-19. Generated by immunoSEQ multiplex PCR, the TCRdb table keeps only in-frame clones and is missing some. Of about 240,000 clones in the sample, 86% were seen once. What was sequenced was peripheral blood. Receptors were obtained from a woman between 50 and 59 years old with COVID-19, enrolled during active disease.

This clone was recorded once. The rearrangement uses TRBV5-1 and TRBJ1-2; TRBD1 matches 9 bases. CDR1 and CDR2 from the germline V gene are SGHRS and YFSETQ. V trimming: 3 bases; J trimming: 1 base; junction bases outside the gene matches: 10. This CDR3 spans 17 amino acids. The chain's CDR3 is CASSSRTGVGFNYGYTF. The CDR3 nucleotides read TGCGCCAGCAGCTCCAGGACAGGGGTCGGCTTTAACTATGGCTACACCTTC.

This chain joins TRBV4-3 and TRBJ2-3; D is perhaps TRBD2 (5 bases). Trimming left V 4 bases short and J 8 bases short, with 7 bases between. Per the germline V gene, CDR1 is LGHNA and CDR2 is YSLEER. The CDR3 loop spans 11 amino acids. The CDR3 coding sequence is TGCGCCAGCAGCCCAGGAGGTACGCAGTATTTT. Amino acid sequence: CASSPGGTQYF.

The table lists this clone with a count of one. V usage is TRBV7-8 and J usage is TRBJ2-7; 7 bases line up with TRBD1. CDR3 length: 14 amino acids. The germline CDR1 and CDR2 sequences are SGHVS and FQNEAQ. The ends lost 1 base at V and 2 bases at J; junction bases unmatched: 2. The CDR3 DNA follows: TGTGCCAGCAGCTTAGAGACAGGGCCCTACGAGCAGTACGTC. Translating it yields CASSLETGPYEQYV.

The CDR3 DNA is TGTGCCAGCAGTGCAAAACAGGGGGGTAATTCACCCCTCCACTTT. Protein: CASSAKQGGNSPLHF. The rearrangement uses TRBV2 and TRBJ1-6; 8 bases line up with TRBD1. V was pared by 4 bases and J by 6 bases, with 5 bases of the junction left unmatched. CDR3 length: 15 residues. The germline gives CDR1 SNHLY, CDR2 FYNNEI.

CDR3 residues: CASSEWGGAGEQYF. CDR3 bases: TGTGCCAGCAGTGAATGGGGAGGGGCAGGAGAGCAGTACTTC. V is TRBV25-1 and J is TRBJ2-7, with 7 positions matching TRBD2. Germline trimming cut 1 base from V and 7 bases from J; bases unmatched to any gene: 7. The CDR3 extends over 14 amino acids. The germline V gene encodes CDR1 MGHDK and CDR2 SYGVNS.

The V gene is TRBV4-3, the J gene TRBJ2-3; 12 nucleotides agree with TRBD2. The CDR3 loop spans 19 amino acids. The V and J ends lost 1 base and 3 bases, in that order; junction bases with no gene match: 11. Per the germline V gene, CDR1 is LGHNA and CDR2 is YSLEER. In DNA, the CDR3 is TGCGCCAGCAGCCAAGGCCACCTAGCGGGGGGGCCAAGAACAGATACGCAGTATTTT. This codes for CASSQGHLAGGPRTDTQYF.

V usage is TRBV23-1 and J usage is TRBJ1-4; D remains ambiguous. TRBV23-1 is annotated as an ORF whose role is uncertain. Trimming cost V 0 bases and J 8 bases, with 13 bases left between them. The CDR3 is made up of 15 amino acids. The DNA for the CDR3 is TGCGCCAGCAGTCAATCGGGAGGGTCGGAAGAAAAACTGTTTTTT. Protein: CASSQSGGSEEKLFF.

The chain recombines TRBV5-1 with TRBJ2-3; weak D call: TRBD1 (6 bases). The CDR3 has 16 amino acids. The germline V gene encodes CDR1 SGHRS and CDR2 YFSETQ. V was clipped by 2 bases and J by 2 bases, with 15 bases between them. The CDR3 reads CASSLGDTLFTDTQYF. In DNA, the CDR3 is TGCGCCAGCAGCTTAGGGGACACCTTATTCACAGATACGCAGTATTTT. The whole variable domain, remainder taken from reference TRBV5-1 and TRBJ2-3, is KAGVTQTPRYLIKTRGQQVTLSCSPISGHRSVSWYQQTPGQGLQFLFEYFSETQRNKGNFPGRFSGRQFSNSRSEMNVSTLELGDSALYLCASSLGDTLFTDTQYFGPGTRLTVL.

This chain connects TRBV19 to TRBJ2-1; D uncertain. The germline CDR1 and CDR2 sequences are LNHDA and SQIVND (reference sequence). The CDR3 length is 11 residues. Trimming left V 7 bases short and J 3 bases short, with 4 bases between. CDR3 sequence: CASTNYNEQFF. CDR3 nucleotide sequence: TGTGCCAGTACCAACTACAATGAGCAGTTCTTC.

The gene calls are TRBV27 and TRBJ2-7, with 9 nucleotides matching TRBD1. Per the germline V gene, CDR1 is MNHEY and CDR2 is SMNVEV (reference sequence). V trimming: 6 bases; J trimming: 8 bases; junction bases outside the gene matches: 11. This CDR3 is 14 amino acids long. CDR3: CASRGRQGEGKQYV. CDR3 in DNA: TGTGCCAGCAGGGGGAGACAGGGGGAGGGAAAGCAGTACGTC.

This clone was counted only a few times. This chain links TRBV5-1 with TRBJ1-6; possible D gene TRBD1, 6 bases. Germline CDR1 and CDR2: SGHRS and YFSETQ. The CDR3 runs 17 residues. V was cut by 1 base and J by 0 bases, with 11 bases left in between. The CDR3: CASSLYDRSSYNSPLHF. Here the CDR3 DNA reads TGCGCCAGCAGCTTGTACGACAGGAGCTCCTATAATTCACCCCTCCACTTT.

This chain uses TRBV11-3 with TRBJ2-1; possible D gene TRBD2, 6 bases. The CDR3 consists of 15 residues. The V and J ends lost 4 bases and 2 bases respectively, with 12 bases between them. Germline lookup yields CDR1 SGHNT and CDR2 YENEEA. The CDR3 bases are TGTGCCAGCAGCTCCGGGACTGCCACCTACAATGAGCAGTTCTTC. This encodes CASSSGTATYNEQFF.

The V gene is TRBV19, the J gene TRBJ1-3; D unresolved. V lost 7 bases and J lost 3, with 19 bases in between. Germline V gene lookup returns CDR1 LNHDA and CDR2 SQIVND (reference sequence). The CDR3 covers 16 residues. The CDR3 DNA follows: TGTGCCAGTACCAATAGAATCCGGGGAGTTGGAAACACCATATATTTT. Translating gives CASTNRIRGVGNTIYF.

The rearrangement joins TRBV10-3 to TRBJ1-5; D ambiguous. This CDR3 has 15 amino acids. Trimming shortened V by 3 bases and J by 3 bases, and 12 bases separated the two germline ends. Germline lookup yields CDR1 ENHRY and CDR2 SYGVKD. The CDR3 region is CAISENGEDNQPQHF. DNA of the CDR3: TGTGCCATCAGTGAAAACGGGGAGGACAATCAGCCCCAGCATTTT.

The J gene is TRBJ2-3, the V gene TRBV10-3; 13 bases match TRBD2. The CDR3 contains 15 residues. Losses at the gene ends were 6 bases for V and 3 bases for J; bases not matched to a gene: 3. Germline V gene lookup returns CDR1 ENHRY and CDR2 SYGVKD. This chain's CDR3 is CAISPTSGGTDTQYF. The CDR3 DNA reads as TGTGCCATCAGCCCGACTAGCGGGGGGACAGATACGCAGTATTTT.

V and J are TRBV27 and TRBJ2-6, with TRBD1 identical over 7 bases. The CDR3 has 17 residues. The germline V gene has CDR1 MNHEY and CDR2 SMNVEV (reference sequence). The trim removed 6 bases at V and 4 bases at J, leaving 12 bases unmatched. The CDR3 region is CASSLGQAPGGANVLTF. The CDR3 nucleotides read TGTGCCAGCAGCCTAGGACAGGCCCCGGGAGGGGCCAACGTCCTGACTTTC.

The chain joins TRBV10-3 to TRBJ2-1; TRBD1 is a possible D gene (6 bases). The CDR3 consists of 14 residues. The germline CDR1 and CDR2 sequences are ENHRY and SYGVKD. Trimming left V 10 bases short and J 5 bases short, with 18 bases between. CDR3 DNA: TGTGCCACCCTCGAAGGGGGTCGGAACAATGAGCAGTTCTTC. This gives the protein CATLEGGRNNEQFF.

This sequence joins TRBV27 and TRBJ1-1; TRBD1 matches 9 bases. The V and J ends lost 5 bases and 4 bases, in that order; junction bases with no gene match: 11. The CDR3 is 16 residues long. Per the germline V gene, CDR1 is MNHEY and CDR2 is SMNVEV (reference sequence). This chain's CDR3 is CASSIEALDRGTEAFF. CDR3 sequence (DNA): TGTGCCAGCAGTATAGAGGCCTTGGACAGGGGCACTGAAGCTTTCTTT.

For the CDR3, the DNA is TGCGCCAGCAGCTGGGACAGGAACTATGGCTACACCTTC. The encoded protein is CASSWDRNYGYTF. The V call is TRBV5-1, the J call TRBJ1-2; 8 bases map to TRBD1. Trimming removed 3 bases from V and 2 bases from J; junction bases left unmatched: 0. The CDR3 spans 13 residues. Looked up from germline, CDR1 is SGHRS and CDR2 is YFSETQ.

The chain links TRBV9 to TRBJ1-2; weak D call: TRBD1 (6 bases). V was shortened by 0 bases and J by 6 bases, with 12 bases between the two germline ends. Germline-derived CDR1 and CDR2 are SGDLS and YYNGEE. This CDR3 spans 14 amino acids. This CDR3 is CASSVDHRAHGYTF. In DNA, the CDR3 is TGTGCCAGCAGCGTAGATCACAGGGCCCATGGCTACACCTTC.

V and J are TRBV5-1 and TRBJ1-2, with 8 nucleotides matching TRBD1. The germline gives CDR1 SGHRS, CDR2 YFSETQ. The CDR3 is made up of 15 amino acids. Trimming cost V 4 bases and J 8 bases; bases outside gene matches: 13. For the CDR3, the DNA is TGCGCCAGCAGCGCGCGAACGGGACAGGACGAGGGCTACACCTTC. Its protein product is CASSARTGQDEGYTF.

This chain uses TRBV5-6 with TRBJ1-1; D is perhaps TRBD1 (5 bases). The ends were cut back, 0 bases at V and 0 bases at J, with 12 bases in the middle. CDR3 length equals 16 residues. Germline V gene data show CDR1 as SGHDT and CDR2 as YYEEEE. The CDR3 DNA reads TGTGCCAGCAGCTTGGCGGTCAGGGTCATGAACACTGAAGCTTTCTTT. Protein: CASSLAVRVMNTEAFF. Full variable domain (remainder filled in from reference TRBV5-6 and TRBJ1-1): DAGVTQSPTHLIKTRGQQVTLRCSPKSGHDTVSWYQQALGQGPQFIFQYYEEEERQRGNFPDRFSGHQFPNYSSELNVNALLLGDSALYLCASSLAVRVMNTEAFFGQGTRLTVV.

This chain joins TRBV25-1 and TRBJ2-6, with D possibly TRBD1 on 5 matching bases. Germline assignment: CDR1 MGHDK and CDR2 SYGVNS. The CDR3 is made up of 18 amino acids. V was clipped by 1 base and J by 0 bases, with 13 bases between them. In nucleotides, the CDR3 is TGTGCCAGCAGTGAATCCCTCCCGACAGTCTCTGGGGCCAACGTCCTGACTTTC. Protein sequence: CASSESLPTVSGANVLTF. Complete variable domain (other parts from reference TRBV25-1 and TRBJ2-6): EADIYQTPRYLVIGTGKKITLECSQTMGHDKMYWYQQDPGMELHLIHYSYGVNSTEKGDLSSESTVSRIRTEHFPLTLESARPSHTSQYLCASSESLPTVSGANVLTFGAGSRLTVL.

V is TRBV19 and J is TRBJ2-2, with D hard to call. Germline V lookup: CDR1 LNHDA, CDR2 SQIVND (reference sequence). CDR3 length: 13 amino acids. The V end lost 7 bases, the J end lost 0 bases, and 6 bases lay between the germline ends. DNA for the CDR3: TGTGCCAGTATCAGCGCGAACACCGGGGAGCTGTTTTTT. Amino acids: CASISANTGELFF.

The chain is built from TRBV11-3 and TRBJ2-1; TRBD2 matches at 10 bases. Per the germline V gene, CDR1 is SGHNT and CDR2 is YENEEA. CDR3 length: 15 amino acids. The J segment lost 8 bases and the V segment lost 2 bases, leaving 6 bases of the junction unmatched. DNA of the CDR3: TGTGCCAGCAGCTTAAGGAGCGGGGGGGGTCATGAGCAGTTCTTC. This gives the protein CASSLRSGGGHEQFF. The complete variable domain, with remaining parts taken from reference TRBV11-3 and TRBJ2-1, reads EAGVVQSPRYKIIEKKQPVAFWCNPISGHNTLYWYLQNLGQGPELLIRYENEEAVDDSQLPKDRFSAERLKGVDSTLKIQPAELGDSAVYLCASSLRSGGGHEQFFGPGTRLTVL.

The genes are TRBV7-2 and TRBJ2-7, with TRBD1 matching 9 bases. V lost 5 bases and J lost 5; bases outside the gene matches: 7. CDR1 and CDR2 (germline): SGHTA, FQGNSA. CDR3 length: 14 residues. CDR3 sequence reads: CASSPRDRVHEQYF. The CDR3 DNA sequence: TGTGCCAGCAGCCCCCGGGACAGGGTCCACGAGCAGTACTTC. Full variable domain (outside the CDR3, taken from reference TRBV7-2 and TRBJ2-7): GAGVSQSPSNKVTEKGKDVELRCDPISGHTALYWYRQSLGQGLEFLIYFQGNSAPDKSGLPSDRFSAERTGGSVSTLTIQRTQQEDSAVYLCASSPRDRVHEQYFGPGTRLTVT.

V and J are TRBV4-1 and TRBJ1-1, with 8 bases that match TRBD1. Trimming at V came to 4 bases and at J to 5 bases, leaving 12 bases not matched to a gene. The CDR3 extends over 16 amino acids. Germline CDR1 reads MGHRA; CDR2 reads YSYEKL. The CDR3 spells CASSPPRTGRGTEAFF. The CDR3 nucleotides are TGCGCCAGCAGCCCGCCCAGGACAGGGAGAGGGACTGAAGCTTTCTTT.

The chain joins TRBV6-5 to TRBJ1-1; tentatively, D is TRBD1 (5 bases). Per the germline V gene, CDR1 is MNHEY and CDR2 is SVGAGI. V was pared by 2 bases and J by 0 bases, with 13 bases between. The CDR3 has 16 residues. CDR3 sequence reads: CASSYGGNGMNTEAFF. The CDR3 DNA sequence: TGTGCCAGCAGTTACGGGGGGAATGGGATGAACACTGAAGCTTTCTTT.